This T cell receptor beta chain was sequenced during a study of blood T cells in healthy people across ages. Regarding the study as a whole: The study found more naive CD4+ cells and higher diversity in long-lived than aged donors. It was held that the diversity estimates obtained from one million T cells were underestimates.

With regard to this clonotype: The antigen is unknown.

A sample-barcoded 5' primer and a J-beta primer mix were used in a second PCR of about 7 to 12 cycles. Tags on each cDNA molecule came from a template-switch adaptor with 12 random nucleotides. TCRdb re-analysed the 5' RACE reads in MiXCR, keeping a single row per CDR3 protein. The data show 800,000 to 1,000,000 distinct CDR3 sequences, roughly 50% seen once. The CDR3 totals 12 residues. With 1 base removed from V and 8 bases from J, the gap between germline ends came to 8 bases. The germline CDR1 and CDR2 sequences are MNHNS and SASEGT. The rearrangement links TRBV6-1 to TRBJ2-5; D may correspond to TRBD1 or TRBD2 (5 bases each). This clonotype was obtained from a man aged 25-45 years in good health. The sequencing sample was made of blood. CDR3 region: CASSEVGGTQYF. CDR3 DNA sequence: TGTGCCAGCAGTGAAGTTGGGGGAACCCAGTACTTC.